Listed here are 25 T cell receptor beta chains from one sample, sequenced in a study of identical twins. TCRdb reprocessed the 5' RACE reads via MiXCR and lists one record per CDR3 protein. The sample has 210,000 or so distinct CDR3 sequences, 7.5% seen once. This sample also appeared in a second study, on yellow fever vaccine responses in identical twins.

Sequenced input: memory (CD45RO+) T cells sorted from blood. Receptors were obtained from a woman under 30 in good health.

The rearrangement joins TRBV5-5 to TRBJ2-3, with 7 bases aligning to TRBD1. Germline CDR1 SGHKS, CDR2 YYEKEE (reference sequence). V was clipped by 4 bases and J by 4 bases; unmatched bases: 9. The CDR3 has 15 amino acids. CDR3 sequence reads: CASSKQGWAADTQYF. CDR3 in DNA: TGTGCCAGCAGCAAACAGGGGTGGGCGGCAGATACGCAGTATTTT.

The V call is TRBV6-5, the J call TRBJ1-2; TRBD1 might be the D (6 bases). The length of the CDR3 is 18 residues. Germline CDR1 and CDR2: MNHEY and SVGAGI. The germline V and J ends were trimmed by 0 bases and 4 bases, with 21 bases remaining between them. The CDR3 region has the DNA TGTGCCAGCAGTTACTCGGGCAGGGGAGGAGGAAGCCTCTATGGCTACACCTTC. As protein: CASSYSGRGGGSLYGYTF.

This clonotype has a count of ten or more. V usage is TRBV20-1 and J usage is TRBJ1-1; D call uncertain. Looked up from germline, CDR1 is DFQATT and CDR2 is SNEGSKA (reference sequence). Trimming took off 0 bases at V and 0 bases at J, with 11 bases between the two ends. The CDR3 sequence is 15 residues long. CDR3 amino acids: CSARDHSTLNTEAFF. In DNA form, the CDR3 reads TGCAGTGCTAGAGATCACAGCACCCTGAACACTGAAGCTTTCTTT.

At least ten counts were recorded for this clonotype. The chain couples TRBV28 to TRBJ2-2; 9 nucleotides line up with TRBD2. Trimming removed 6 bases from V and 6 bases from J; junction bases left unmatched: 8. The CDR3 consists of 15 residues. Germline values: CDR1 MDHEN, CDR2 SYDVKM. The CDR3 loop reads CASSPGTSHAGELFF. The CDR3 nucleotides read TGTGCCAGCAGCCCCGGGACTAGCCACGCCGGGGAGCTGTTTTTT. Filled out from reference TRBV28 and TRBJ2-2, the complete variable domain reads DVKVTQSSRYLVKRTGEKVFLECVQDMDHENMFWYRQDPGLGLRLIYFSYDVKMKEKGDIPEGYSVSREKKERFSLILESASTNQTSMYLCASSPGTSHAGELFFGEGSRLTVL.

The chain employs TRBV6-1 and TRBJ2-2, with 10 bases fitting TRBD1. The CDR3 spans 15 residues. J lost 6 bases, V lost 5 bases, and 6 bases had no gene match. Germline V gene sequence: CDR1 MNHNS, CDR2 SASEGT. The CDR3, as DNA: TGTGCCAGCAGTAGCCGGGACAGGGGCCCCGGGGAGCTGTTTTTT. Residues: CASSSRDRGPGELFF.

This clonotype was found a few times. The chain is built from TRBV20-1 and TRBJ2-1, with TRBD1 identical over 7 bases. Germline assignment: CDR1 DFQATT and CDR2 SNEGSKA (reference sequence). The trim removed 1 base at V and 3 bases at J, leaving 12 bases unmatched. The CDR3 length is 17 residues. The CDR3: CSARVRKPGQLYNEQFF. CDR3 nucleotides: TGCAGTGCTAGAGTTAGAAAACCGGGACAGCTCTACAATGAGCAGTTCTTC.

This clonotype has at least ten counts. The chain combines TRBV12-3 or TRBV12-4 with TRBJ1-3; no definite D call. Trimming left V 7 bases short and J 4 bases short, with 11 bases between. This CDR3 contains 13 residues. In DNA, the CDR3 is TGTGCCAGCACCCCCCCGTGGGGAAACACCATATATTTT. Translated: CASTPPWGNTIYF.

The chain recombines TRBV11-2 with TRBJ2-6, with TRBD2 matching over 11 bases. The V gene's germline CDR1 is SGHAT and CDR2 FQNNGV. V trimming: 5 bases; J trimming: 2 bases; junction bases outside the gene matches: 11. This CDR3 region has 19 residues. In DNA, the CDR3 is TGTGCCAGCAGCCCCCGGGTAGCGGGAGGGCCGACTGGGGCCAACGTCCTGACTTTC. Its protein is CASSPRVAGGPTGANVLTF.

This clonotype was found many times. The chain is built from TRBV5-1 and TRBJ1-1; D not resolved. The length of the CDR3 is 16 residues. Between the trimmed V and J ends, which lost 0 bases and 0 bases, there was a span of 12 bases. The germline V gene encodes CDR1 SGHRS and CDR2 YFSETQ. The CDR3: CASSLEAGGMNTEAFF. CDR3 nucleotide sequence: TGCGCCAGCAGCTTGGAGGCAGGTGGAATGAACACTGAAGCTTTCTTT.

The chain joins TRBV6-4 to TRBJ2-1; 11 nucleotides align to TRBD2. The CDR3 sequence is 13 residues long. CDR1 and CDR2 from the germline V gene are MRHNA and SNTAGT. V lost 3 bases and J lost 12; bases outside the gene matches: 4. The CDR3 DNA is TGTGCCAGCAGTGAGTCTAGCGGGGGGTTGCAGTTCTTC. This sequence encodes CASSESSGGLQFF.

This clonotype turned up a few times. The rearrangement uses TRBV6-1 and TRBJ2-1; either TRBD1 or TRBD2 may supply D (5 bases each). Trimming left V 6 bases short and J 4 bases short, with 19 bases between. This CDR3 is built from 16 residues. Germline V lookup: CDR1 MNHNS, CDR2 SASEGT. The DNA of the CDR3 is TGTGCCAGCAGGGAAAACCTCGGGACGGCGTACAATGAGCAGTTCTTC. It yields the protein CASRENLGTAYNEQFF.

This clonotype was observed many times. The chain joins TRBV24-1 to TRBJ2-5; D perhaps matches TRBD2 (5 bases). V lost 2 bases to trimming and J lost 1 base, with 10 bases between them. CDR1 and CDR2 from the germline V gene are KGHDR and SFDVKD. There are 15 residues in the CDR3. CDR3 coding DNA: TGTGCCACCAGTGATTCAACGGACTTCCAAGAGACCCAGTACTTC. Its protein product is CATSDSTDFQETQYF.

CDR3 nucleotide sequence: TGTGCCAGCACTCCTGGTCGGTTAGCGGGAGATACGCAGTATTTT. Protein: CASTPGRLAGDTQYF. This chain uses TRBV28 with TRBJ2-3; TRBD2 matches at 7 bases. The CDR3 has 15 residues. Germline V gives CDR1 MDHEN, CDR2 SYDVKM. V dropped 7 bases and J dropped 5; count of bases not matched to a gene: 12.

In this sample, this clonotype turned up a few times. The V gene is TRBV10-3, the J gene TRBJ2-1, with 13 bases lining up with TRBD2. There are 15 residues in the CDR3. V was pared by 3 bases and J by 10 bases, with 6 bases of the junction left unmatched. Germline assignment: CDR1 ENHRY and CDR2 SYGVKD. The CDR3 loop reads CAISEGLAGVREQFF. The DNA of the CDR3 is TGTGCCATCAGTGAAGGACTAGCGGGAGTTCGGGAGCAGTTCTTC.

This clonotype showed up many times. The chain has TRBV29-1 and TRBJ2-4; perhaps D is TRBD1 or TRBD2 (5 bases each). The CDR3 has 15 residues. Germline values: CDR1 SQVTM, CDR2 ANQGSEA. The V gene lost 0 bases and the J gene lost 0 bases, with 9 bases spanning the gap. CDR3 amino acids: CSVEDLGGAKNIQYF. For the CDR3, the DNA is TGCAGCGTTGAAGATCTTGGGGGAGCCAAAAACATTCAGTACTTC.

This clonotype has a count of ten or more. The chain recombines TRBV20-1 with TRBJ1-2, with 8 bases matching TRBD1. CDR1 and CDR2 (germline): DFQATT, SNEGSKA (reference sequence). CDR3 length: 12 amino acids. With V trimmed by 6 bases and J by 7 bases, 7 bases remained unmatched. The CDR3 bases are TGCAGTGCCACCGGACAGGGTTCTGGCTACACCTTC. Its protein is CSATGQGSGYTF.

This clonotype was seen a few times. The CDR3 sequence is CSATSGTGGFSGELFF. For the CDR3, the DNA is TGCAGTGCTACATCCGGGACAGGGGGTTTCTCCGGGGAGCTGTTTTTT. This chain joins TRBV20-1 and TRBJ2-2, with TRBD1 identical over 11 bases. Germline CDR1 DFQATT, CDR2 SNEGSKA (reference sequence). The CDR3 length is 16 residues. J lost 6 bases, V lost 4 bases, and 10 bases had no gene match.

This clonotype was counted a few times. The V gene is TRBV5-1, the J gene TRBJ1-4, with D tentatively TRBD1 (5 bases). This CDR3 spans 16 amino acids. Looked up from germline, CDR1 is SGHRS and CDR2 is YFSETQ. The ends were cut back, 0 bases at V and 5 bases at J, with 14 bases in the middle. CDR3 region: CASSLERGLENEKLFF. The CDR3 DNA is TGCGCCAGCAGCTTGGAGAGGGGCCTAGAAAATGAAAAACTGTTTTTT.

This chain uses TRBV6-2 or TRBV6-3 with TRBJ2-5; D gene uncertain. Germline V gene sequence: CDR1 MNHEY, CDR2 SVGEGT. This CDR3 region has 12 residues. Trimming left V 6 bases short and J 10 bases short, with 15 bases between. CDR3 protein: CASSNYRGSQYF. Written as DNA, the CDR3 is TGTGCCAGCAGCAACTATCGCGGAAGCCAGTACTTC.

About this clonotype itself: A read error may explain this, as a much larger clone is one base away. The rearrangement links TRBV27 to TRBJ2-5; perhaps TRBD2 as D (6 bases). Trimming took off 2 bases at V and 4 bases at J, with 14 bases between the two ends. CDR1 MNHEY and CDR2 SMNVEV come from the germline V gene (reference sequence). This CDR3 region has 15 residues. CDR3 sequence reads: CASSLAGSGVETQYF. CDR3 DNA: TGTGCCAGCAGTTTAGCAGGGTCGGGAGTAGAGACCCAGTACTTC.

The CDR3 sequence is CASSLRTHSGGDEQFF. CDR3 nucleotide sequence: TGTGCCAGCAGCTTAAGGACACATTCAGGAGGGGATGAGCAGTTCTTC. The rearrangement links TRBV11-1 to TRBJ2-1; the D gene is possibly TRBD2 (6 bases). Trimming shortened V by 2 bases and J by 8 bases, and 19 bases separated the two germline ends. Germline V lookup: CDR1 SGHAT, CDR2 FQDESV (reference sequence). This CDR3 contains 16 residues.

The rearrangement links TRBV28 to TRBJ2-3; D is ambiguous. CDR1 and CDR2 from the germline V gene are MDHEN and SYDVKM. This CDR3 spans 17 amino acids. The V gene lost 7 bases and the J gene lost 0 bases, with 20 bases spanning the gap. CDR3 in DNA: TGTGCCAGCACCCCCCCAGCCGGGCTTCTTAGCACAGATACGCAGTATTTT. Its translation is CASTPPAGLLSTDTQYF.

This clonotype has ten or more counts. This rearrangement joins TRBV3-1 to TRBJ2-1; 8 bases match TRBD2. Germline V gene lookup returns CDR1 LGHDT and CDR2 YNNKEL (reference sequence). Losses at the gene ends were 0 bases for V and 3 bases for J; bases not matched to a gene: 1. The CDR3 extends over 15 amino acids. The CDR3 protein is CASSQDGRVYNEQFF. CDR3 sequence (DNA): TGTGCCAGCAGCCAAGACGGGAGGGTCTACAATGAGCAGTTCTTC.

The chain combines TRBV28 with TRBJ1-5; unclear D gene. Germline-derived CDR1 and CDR2 are MDHEN and SYDVKM. There are 17 residues in the CDR3. V was trimmed by 4 bases and J by 4 bases, leaving 20 bases between them. The CDR3 DNA reads TGTGCCAGCAGTTCCTTCGTTAAAAGTGGGCAGAATCAGCCCCAGCATTTT. This translates into CASSSFVKSGQNQPQHF.

This clonotype was detected ten times or more. The chain recombines TRBV4-3 with TRBJ2-7; 7 positions agree with TRBD2. Germline CDR1 LGHNA, CDR2 YSLEER. Germline trimming cut 0 bases from V and 4 bases from J; bases unmatched to any gene: 9. The CDR3 loop spans 16 amino acids. The DNA of the CDR3 is TGCGCCAGCAGCCAAGATTGGGGCGGGAGCTGGTACGAGCAGTACTTC. Protein: CASSQDWGGSWYEQYF.